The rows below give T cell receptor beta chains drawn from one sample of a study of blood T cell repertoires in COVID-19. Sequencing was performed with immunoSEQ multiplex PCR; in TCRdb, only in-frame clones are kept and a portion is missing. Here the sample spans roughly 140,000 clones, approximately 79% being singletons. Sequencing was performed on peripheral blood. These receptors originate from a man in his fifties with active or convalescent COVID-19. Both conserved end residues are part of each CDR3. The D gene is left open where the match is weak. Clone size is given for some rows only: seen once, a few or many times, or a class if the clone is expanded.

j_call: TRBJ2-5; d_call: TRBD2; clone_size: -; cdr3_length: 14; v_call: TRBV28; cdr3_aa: CASSLGGFQETQYF; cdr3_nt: TGTGCCAGCAGTTTGGGGGGGTTCCAAGAGACCCAGTACTTC
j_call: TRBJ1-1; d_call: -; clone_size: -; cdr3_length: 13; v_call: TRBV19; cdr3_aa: CASSTTGNTEAFF; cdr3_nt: TGTGCCAGTAGTACGACAGGGAACACTGAAGCTTTCTTT
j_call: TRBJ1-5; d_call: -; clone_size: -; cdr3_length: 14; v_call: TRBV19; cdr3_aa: CASSIGPFNQPQHF; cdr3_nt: TGTGCCAGTAGTATAGGGCCTTTTAATCAGCCCCAGCATTTT
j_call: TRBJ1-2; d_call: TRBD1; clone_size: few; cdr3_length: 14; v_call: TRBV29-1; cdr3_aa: CSVVGQPLGRGYTF; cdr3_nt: TGCAGCGTTGTGGGACAGCCATTAGGAAGGGGCTACACCTTC
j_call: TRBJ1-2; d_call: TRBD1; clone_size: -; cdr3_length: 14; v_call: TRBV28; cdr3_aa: CASSLTGQGHGYTF; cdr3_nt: TGTGCCAGCAGTTTAACGGGACAGGGTCATGGCTACACCTTC
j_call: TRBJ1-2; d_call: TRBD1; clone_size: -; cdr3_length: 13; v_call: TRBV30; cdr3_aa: CAWSNQGVDGYTF; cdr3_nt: TGTGCCTGGAGTAATCAGGGGGTAGATGGCTACACCTTC
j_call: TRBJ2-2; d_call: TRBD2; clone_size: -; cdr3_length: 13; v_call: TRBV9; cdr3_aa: CASRAGFTGELFF; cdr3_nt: TGTGCCAGCAGAGCGGGGTTCACCGGGGAGCTGTTTTTT
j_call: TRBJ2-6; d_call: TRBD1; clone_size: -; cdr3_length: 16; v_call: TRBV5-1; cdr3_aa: CASSTLQGAGANVLTF; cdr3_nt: TGCGCCAGCAGCACCTTACAGGGGGCTGGGGCCAACGTCCTGACTTTC
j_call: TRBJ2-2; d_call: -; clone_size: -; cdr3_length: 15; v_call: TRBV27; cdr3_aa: CASSLVAGNTGELFF; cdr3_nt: TGTGCCAGCAGTTTGGTGGCAGGGAACACCGGGGAGCTGTTTTTT
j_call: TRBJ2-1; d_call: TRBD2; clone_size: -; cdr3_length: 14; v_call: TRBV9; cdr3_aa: CASSDVAGENEQFF; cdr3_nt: TGTGCCAGCAGCGATGTAGCGGGTGAAAATGAGCAGTTCTTC
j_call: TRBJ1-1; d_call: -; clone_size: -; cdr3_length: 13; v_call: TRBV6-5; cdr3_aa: CASSFSRGTEAFF; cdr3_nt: TGTGCCAGCAGTTTCAGCAGAGGGACTGAAGCTTTCTTT
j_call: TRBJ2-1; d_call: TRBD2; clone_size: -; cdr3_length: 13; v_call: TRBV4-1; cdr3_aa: CASSLLAVNEQFF; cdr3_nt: TGCGCCAGCAGTCTTCTAGCGGTAAATGAGCAGTTCTTC
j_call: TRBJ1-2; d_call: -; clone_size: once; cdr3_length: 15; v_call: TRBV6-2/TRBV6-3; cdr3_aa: CASSYSRALNYGYTF; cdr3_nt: TGTGCCAGCAGTTACTCGAGGGCGCTTAACTATGGCTACACCTTC
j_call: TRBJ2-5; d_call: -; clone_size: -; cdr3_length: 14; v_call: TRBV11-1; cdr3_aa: CASSLIRGSETQYF; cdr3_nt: TGTGCCAGCAGCTTGATCAGGGGAAGCGAGACCCAGTACTTC
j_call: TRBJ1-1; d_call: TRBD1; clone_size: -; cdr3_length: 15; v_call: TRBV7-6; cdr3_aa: CASSLVDRRNTEAFF; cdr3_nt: TGTGCCAGCAGCTTAGTGGACAGGAGGAACACTGAAGCTTTCTTT
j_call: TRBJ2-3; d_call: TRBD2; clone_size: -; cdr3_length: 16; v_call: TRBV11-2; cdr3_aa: CASSLFASGPTDTQYF; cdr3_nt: TGTGCCAGCAGCCTTTTCGCTAGCGGTCCCACAGATACGCAGTATTTT